A selection of T cell receptor beta chains follows, all from one sample in a study of T cells in Graves' hyperthyroidism and ophthalmopathy. TCRdb processed the multiplex PCR reads anew with MiXCR; each CDR3 protein has one entry. The sample has about 400,000 distinct CDR3 sequences; about 15% are singletons. Sequenced: blood. These receptors all come from a woman in her 30s with Graves' hyperthyroidism. The CDR3 runs from the conserved cysteine through the conserved F or W. A D gene is named only where the DNA matches it firmly. Clone size is shown for a subset of rows, as once, few, many or a class of expanded clone.

D: -
J: TRBJ2-2
size: few
V: TRBV25-1
DNA: TGTGCCAGCAGTGACCGGGCAGGGGGAGGAAACACCGGGGAGCTGTTTTTT
CDR3: CASSDRAGGGNTGELFF

D: -
J: TRBJ1-2
size: -
V: TRBV2
DNA: TGTGCCACCATCGCACCGAACTATGGCTACACCTTC
CDR3: CATIAPNYGYTF

D: -
J: TRBJ1-2
size: few
V: TRBV2
DNA: TGTGCCAGCAGTGTAGGCATGAGGCGGGAGCGCTATGGCTACACCTTC
CDR3: CASSVGMRRERYGYTF

D: -
J: TRBJ2-7
size: many
V: TRBV18
DNA: TGTGCCAGCTCACCTCATATAGACTTATTTCACCCCTACGAGCAGTACTTC
CDR3: CASSPHIDLFHPYEQYF

D: -
J: TRBJ1-2
size: few
V: TRBV24-1
DNA: TGTGCCACCAGTGTTGGAAATGGCTACACCTTC
CDR3: CATSVGNGYTF

D: -
J: TRBJ2-5
size: -
V: TRBV30
DNA: TGTGCCGGGTCACCTACGGCCCGAGGAGAGACCCAGTACTTC
CDR3: CAGSPTARGETQYF

D: -
J: TRBJ2-5
size: few
V: TRBV28
DNA: TGTGCCACGCAACTCCCGGGAGAGACCCAGTACTTC
CDR3: CATQLPGETQYF

D: -
J: TRBJ2-1
size: few
V: TRBV19
DNA: TGTGCCAGTAGTATAGACGGACACAATGAGCAGTTCTTC
CDR3: CASSIDGHNEQFF

D: -
J: TRBJ2-1
size: -
V: TRBV29-1
DNA: TGCAGCTTCGCCGGGACAAGCTCCTACAATGAGCAGTTCTTC
CDR3: CSFAGTSSYNEQFF

D: TRBD2
J: TRBJ2-3
size: -
V: TRBV13
DNA: TGTGCCAGCAGCTTTAGCGGGAGAGGGGGCACAGATACGCAGTATTTT
CDR3: CASSFSGRGGTDTQYF

D: -
J: TRBJ2-3
size: many
V: TRBV12-3/TRBV12-4
DNA: TGTGCCAGCAGCTCTAATTGGGCCCCAGATACGCAGTATTTT
CDR3: CASSSNWAPDTQYF

D: -
J: TRBJ2-4
size: -
V: TRBV12-3/TRBV12-4
DNA: TGTGCCAGCAGTTTGGGGTCTTTAGCCAAAAACATTCAGTACTTC
CDR3: CASSLGSLAKNIQYF

D: TRBD1
J: TRBJ2-7
size: -
V: TRBV18
DNA: TGTGCCAGCTCACCGCGACAGGGGATGTACGAGCAGTACTTC
CDR3: CASSPRQGMYEQYF

D: TRBD2
J: TRBJ2-3
size: few
V: TRBV6-1
DNA: TGTGCCACCTCTCAGAGCGGGAGGAGAGGAGATACGCAGTATTTT
CDR3: CATSQSGRRGDTQYF

D: TRBD2
J: TRBJ2-5
size: -
V: TRBV24-1
DNA: TGTGCCACCAGTCGCCCAGGACTAGCGGGAGAAGAGACCCAGTACTTC
CDR3: CATSRPGLAGEETQYF

D: -
J: TRBJ1-6
size: many
V: TRBV28
DNA: TGTGCCAGCATCGCACCAGGGAGGGGGTCACCCCTCCACTTT
CDR3: CASIAPGRGSPLHF

D: -
J: TRBJ2-1
size: many
V: TRBV20-1
DNA: TGCAGTGCTGGAGGGGGTTCAGGGGTCAACAAGCAGTTCTTC
CDR3: CSAGGGSGVNKQFF